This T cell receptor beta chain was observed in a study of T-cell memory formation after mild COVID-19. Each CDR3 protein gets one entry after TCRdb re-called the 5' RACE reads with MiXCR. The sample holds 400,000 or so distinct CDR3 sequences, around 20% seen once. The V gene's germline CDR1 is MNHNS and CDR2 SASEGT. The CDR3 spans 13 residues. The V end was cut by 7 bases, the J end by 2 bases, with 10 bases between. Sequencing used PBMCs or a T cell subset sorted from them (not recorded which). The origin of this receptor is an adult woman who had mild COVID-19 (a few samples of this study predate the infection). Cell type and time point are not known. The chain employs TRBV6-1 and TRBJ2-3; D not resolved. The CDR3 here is CASMRADTDTQYF. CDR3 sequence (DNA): TGTGCCAGCATGCGAGCAGACACAGATACGCAGTATTTT.